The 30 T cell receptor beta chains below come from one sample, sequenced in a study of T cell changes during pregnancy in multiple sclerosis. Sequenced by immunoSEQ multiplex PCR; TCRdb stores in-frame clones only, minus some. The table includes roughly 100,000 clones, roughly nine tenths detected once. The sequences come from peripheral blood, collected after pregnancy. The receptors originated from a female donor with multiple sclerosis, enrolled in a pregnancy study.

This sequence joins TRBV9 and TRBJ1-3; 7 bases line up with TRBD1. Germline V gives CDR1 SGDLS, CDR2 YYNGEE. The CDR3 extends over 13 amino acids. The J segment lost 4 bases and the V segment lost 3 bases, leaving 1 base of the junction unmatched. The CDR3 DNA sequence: TGTGCCAGCAGCGGAGGGGGCGGAAACACCATATATTTT. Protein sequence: CASSGGGGNTIYF.

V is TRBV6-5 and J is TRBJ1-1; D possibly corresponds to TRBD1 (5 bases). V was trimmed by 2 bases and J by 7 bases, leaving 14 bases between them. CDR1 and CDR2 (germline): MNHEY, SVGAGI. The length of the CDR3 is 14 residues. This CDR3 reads CASSYRQFIGEAFF. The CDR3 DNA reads TGTGCCAGCAGTTACCGACAGTTTATCGGTGAAGCTTTCTTT.

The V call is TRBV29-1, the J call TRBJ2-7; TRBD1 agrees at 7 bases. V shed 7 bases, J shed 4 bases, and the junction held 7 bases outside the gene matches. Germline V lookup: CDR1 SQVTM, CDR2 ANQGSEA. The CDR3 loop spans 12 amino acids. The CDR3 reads CSAKVQGYEQYF. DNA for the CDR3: TGCAGCGCTAAGGTACAGGGGTACGAGCAGTACTTC.

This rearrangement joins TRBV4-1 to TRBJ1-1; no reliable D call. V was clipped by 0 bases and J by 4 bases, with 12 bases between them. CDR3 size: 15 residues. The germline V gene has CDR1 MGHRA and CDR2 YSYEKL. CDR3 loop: CASSQEGLLGTEAFF. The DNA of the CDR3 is TGCGCCAGCAGCCAAGAGGGCCTCCTCGGCACTGAAGCTTTCTTT.

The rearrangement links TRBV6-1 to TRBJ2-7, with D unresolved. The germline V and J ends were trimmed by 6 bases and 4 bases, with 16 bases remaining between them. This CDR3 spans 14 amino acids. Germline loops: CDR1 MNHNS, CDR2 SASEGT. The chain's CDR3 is CASRSRQSRYEQYF. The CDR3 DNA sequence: TGTGCCAGCAGATCGAGGCAGTCCAGATACGAGCAGTACTTC.

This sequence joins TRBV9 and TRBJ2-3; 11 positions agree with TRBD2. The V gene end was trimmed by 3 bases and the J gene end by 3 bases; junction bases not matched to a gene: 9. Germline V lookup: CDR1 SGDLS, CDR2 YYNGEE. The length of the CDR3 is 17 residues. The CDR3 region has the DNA TGTGCCAGCAGCGAAACTAGCGGGGGAGCGGGGACAGATACGCAGTATTTT. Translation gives CASSETSGGAGTDTQYF.

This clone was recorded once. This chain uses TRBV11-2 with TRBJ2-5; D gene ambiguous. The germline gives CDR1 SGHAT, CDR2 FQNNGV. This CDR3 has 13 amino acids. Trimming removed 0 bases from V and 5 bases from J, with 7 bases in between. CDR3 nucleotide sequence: TGTGCCAGCAGCTTAGATCTTGTGGAGACCCAGTACTTC. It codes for CASSLDLVETQYF.

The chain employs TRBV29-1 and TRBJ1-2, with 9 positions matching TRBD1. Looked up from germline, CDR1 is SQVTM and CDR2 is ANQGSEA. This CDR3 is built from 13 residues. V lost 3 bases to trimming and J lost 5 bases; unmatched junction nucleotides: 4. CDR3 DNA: TGCAGCGTTGATATCGGGACAGGGTATGGCTACACCTTC. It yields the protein CSVDIGTGYGYTF.

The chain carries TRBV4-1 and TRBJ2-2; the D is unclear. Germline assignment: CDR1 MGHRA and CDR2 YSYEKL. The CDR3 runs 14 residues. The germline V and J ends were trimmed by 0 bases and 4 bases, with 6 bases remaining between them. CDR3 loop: CASSQESGTGELFF. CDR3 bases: TGCGCCAGCAGCCAAGAATCCGGCACCGGGGAGCTGTTTTTT.

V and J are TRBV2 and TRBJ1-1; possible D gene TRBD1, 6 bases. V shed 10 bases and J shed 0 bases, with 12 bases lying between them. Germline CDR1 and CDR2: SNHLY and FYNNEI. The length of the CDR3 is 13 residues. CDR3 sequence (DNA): TGTGCCATTCTAGGGACAATGAACACTGAAGCTTTCTTT. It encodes CAILGTMNTEAFF.

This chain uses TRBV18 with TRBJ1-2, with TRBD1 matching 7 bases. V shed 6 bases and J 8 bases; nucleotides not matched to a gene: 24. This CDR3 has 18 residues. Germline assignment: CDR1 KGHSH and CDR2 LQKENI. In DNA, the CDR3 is TGTGCCAGCTCGCCAACCACGACAGGGTCGGGAGCCGTGTTGGGCTACACCTTC. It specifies CASSPTTTGSGAVLGYTF.

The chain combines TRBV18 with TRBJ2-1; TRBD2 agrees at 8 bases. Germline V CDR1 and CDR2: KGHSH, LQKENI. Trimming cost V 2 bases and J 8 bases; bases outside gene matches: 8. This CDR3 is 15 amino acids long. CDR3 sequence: CASSPIGGGPDEQFF. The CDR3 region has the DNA TGTGCCAGCTCACCAATCGGGGGGGGGCCCGATGAGCAGTTCTTC.

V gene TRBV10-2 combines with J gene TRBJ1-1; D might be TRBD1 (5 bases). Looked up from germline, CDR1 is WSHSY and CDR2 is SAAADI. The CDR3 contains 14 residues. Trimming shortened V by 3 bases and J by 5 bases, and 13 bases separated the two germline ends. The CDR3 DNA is TGCGCCAGCAGTGAAGCGGGTGGGGGGACTGAAGCTTTCTTT. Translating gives CASSEAGGGTEAFF.

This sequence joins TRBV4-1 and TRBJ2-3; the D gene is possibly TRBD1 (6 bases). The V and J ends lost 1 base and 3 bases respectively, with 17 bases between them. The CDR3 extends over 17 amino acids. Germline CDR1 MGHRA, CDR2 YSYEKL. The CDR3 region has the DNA TGCGCCAGCAGCCAAGGTCCACAGGGACCCGAGACAGATACGCAGTATTTT. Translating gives CASSQGPQGPETDTQYF.

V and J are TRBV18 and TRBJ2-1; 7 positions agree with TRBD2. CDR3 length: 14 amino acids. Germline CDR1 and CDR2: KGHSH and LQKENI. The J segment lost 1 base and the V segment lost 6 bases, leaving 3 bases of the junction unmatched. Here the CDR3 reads CASSLGGSYNEQFF. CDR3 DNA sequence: TGTGCCAGCTCTTTGGGGGGGTCCTACAATGAGCAGTTCTTC.

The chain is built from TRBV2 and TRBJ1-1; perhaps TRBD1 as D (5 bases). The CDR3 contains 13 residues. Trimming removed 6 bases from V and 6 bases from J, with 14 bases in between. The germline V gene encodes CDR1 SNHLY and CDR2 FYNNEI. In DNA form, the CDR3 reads TGTGCCAGCAGGGTTCGGGGGATTCCTGAAGCTTTCTTT. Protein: CASRVRGIPEAFF.

The CDR3 DNA reads TGTGCCAGCAGCTCAGGGACAGGGGAGGACACTGAAGCTTTCTTT. Encoded protein: CASSSGTGEDTEAFF. The chain has TRBV7-9 and TRBJ1-1; 10 positions match TRBD1. In germline, CDR1 is SEHNR, CDR2 FQNEAQ (reference sequence). Unmatched junction bases numbered 5, after V lost 4 bases and J lost 3 bases. This CDR3 is built from 15 residues.

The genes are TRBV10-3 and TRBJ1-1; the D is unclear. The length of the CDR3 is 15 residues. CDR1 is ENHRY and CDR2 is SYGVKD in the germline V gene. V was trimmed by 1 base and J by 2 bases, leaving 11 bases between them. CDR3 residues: CAISEYWEGNTEAFF. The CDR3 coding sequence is TGTGCCATCAGTGAGTATTGGGAGGGAAACACTGAAGCTTTCTTT.

The CDR3: CASRTGNYEQYF. The CDR3 DNA reads TGTGCCAGCCGGACAGGGAATTACGAGCAGTACTTC. The rearrangement uses TRBV25-1 and TRBJ2-7; 8 bases match TRBD1. In germline, CDR1 is MGHDK, CDR2 SYGVNS. Trimming at V came to 8 bases and at J to 4 bases, leaving 4 bases not matched to a gene. CDR3 length: 12 residues.

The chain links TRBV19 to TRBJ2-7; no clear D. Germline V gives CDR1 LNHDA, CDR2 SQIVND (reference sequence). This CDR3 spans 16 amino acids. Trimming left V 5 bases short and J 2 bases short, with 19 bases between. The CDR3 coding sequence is TGTGCCAGTAGTGCCGCCGCGGCGCCAGAAACCTACGAGCAGTACTTC. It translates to CASSAAAAPETYEQYF.

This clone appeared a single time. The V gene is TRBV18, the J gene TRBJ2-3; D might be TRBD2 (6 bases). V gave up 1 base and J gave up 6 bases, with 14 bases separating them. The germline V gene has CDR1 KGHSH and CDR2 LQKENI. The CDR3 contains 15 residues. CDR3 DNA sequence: TGTGCCAGCTCACCACGGGCGGGGCCCGTGGATACGCAGTATTTT. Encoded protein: CASSPRAGPVDTQYF.

The chain's CDR3 is CSVERQGRLDGRIYEQYF. DNA of the CDR3: TGCAGCGTTGAACGACAGGGGAGGTTAGATGGGCGGATCTACGAGCAGTACTTC. The gene calls are TRBV29-1 and TRBJ2-7; 8 bases line up with TRBD1. V lost 2 bases, J lost 3 bases, and 18 bases stayed unmatched. The CDR3 has 18 residues. Germline CDR1 is SQVTM and CDR2 is ANQGSEA.

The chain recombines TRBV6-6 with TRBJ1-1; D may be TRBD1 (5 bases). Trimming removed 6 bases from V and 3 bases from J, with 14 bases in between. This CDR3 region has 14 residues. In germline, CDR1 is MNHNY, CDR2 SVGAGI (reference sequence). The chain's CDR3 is CASRTQGKDTEAFF. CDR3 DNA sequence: TGTGCCAGCAGGACTCAGGGTAAGGACACTGAAGCTTTCTTT.

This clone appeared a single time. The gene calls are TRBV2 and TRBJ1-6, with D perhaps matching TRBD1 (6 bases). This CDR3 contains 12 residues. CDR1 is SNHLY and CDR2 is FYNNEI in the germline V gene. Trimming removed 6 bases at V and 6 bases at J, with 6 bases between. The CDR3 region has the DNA TGTGCCAGCAGACAGGGTAATTCACCCCTCCACTTT. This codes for CASRQGNSPLHF.

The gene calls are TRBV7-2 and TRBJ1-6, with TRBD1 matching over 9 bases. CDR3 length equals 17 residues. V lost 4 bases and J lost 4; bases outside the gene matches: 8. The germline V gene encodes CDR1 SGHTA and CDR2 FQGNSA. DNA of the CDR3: TGTGCCAGCAGCTCCGGACAGGGGAAATCTTATAATTCACCCCTCCACTTT. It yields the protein CASSSGQGKSYNSPLHF.

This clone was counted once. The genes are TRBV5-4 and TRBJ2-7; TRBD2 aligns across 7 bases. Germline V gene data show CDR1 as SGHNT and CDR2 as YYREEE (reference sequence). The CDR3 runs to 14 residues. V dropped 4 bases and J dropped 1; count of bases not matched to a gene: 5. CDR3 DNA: TGTGCCAGCAGCCCTCGGGGGGAATCCTACGAGCAGTACTTC. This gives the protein CASSPRGESYEQYF.

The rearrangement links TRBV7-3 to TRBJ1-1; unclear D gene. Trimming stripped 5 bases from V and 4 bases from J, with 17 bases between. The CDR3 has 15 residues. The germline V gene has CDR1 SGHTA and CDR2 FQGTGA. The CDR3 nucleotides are TGTGCCAGCAGCCCCAGCTCCCGAGCGATCACTGAAGCTTTCTTT. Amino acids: CASSPSSRAITEAFF.

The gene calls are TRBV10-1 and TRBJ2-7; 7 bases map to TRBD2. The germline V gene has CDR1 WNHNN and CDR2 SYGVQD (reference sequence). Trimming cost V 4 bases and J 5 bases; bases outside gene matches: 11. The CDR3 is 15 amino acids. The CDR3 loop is CASSVGGTGGNEQYF. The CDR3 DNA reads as TGCGCCAGCAGTGTCGGGGGGACTGGGGGAAACGAGCAGTACTTC.

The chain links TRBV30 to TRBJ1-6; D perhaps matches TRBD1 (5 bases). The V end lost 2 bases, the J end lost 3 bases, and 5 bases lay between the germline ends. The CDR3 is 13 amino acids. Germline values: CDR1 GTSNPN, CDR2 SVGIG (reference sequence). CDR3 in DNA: TGTGCCTGGAGTCAGGGCTATAATTCACCCCTCCACTTT. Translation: CAWSQGYNSPLHF.

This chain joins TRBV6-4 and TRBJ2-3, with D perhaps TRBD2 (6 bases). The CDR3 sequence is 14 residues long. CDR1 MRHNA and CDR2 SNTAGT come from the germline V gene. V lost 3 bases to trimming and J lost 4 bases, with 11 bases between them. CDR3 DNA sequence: TGTGCCAGCAGTGAGGGGGACTTGCCAGATACGCAGTATTTT. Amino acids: CASSEGDLPDTQYF.